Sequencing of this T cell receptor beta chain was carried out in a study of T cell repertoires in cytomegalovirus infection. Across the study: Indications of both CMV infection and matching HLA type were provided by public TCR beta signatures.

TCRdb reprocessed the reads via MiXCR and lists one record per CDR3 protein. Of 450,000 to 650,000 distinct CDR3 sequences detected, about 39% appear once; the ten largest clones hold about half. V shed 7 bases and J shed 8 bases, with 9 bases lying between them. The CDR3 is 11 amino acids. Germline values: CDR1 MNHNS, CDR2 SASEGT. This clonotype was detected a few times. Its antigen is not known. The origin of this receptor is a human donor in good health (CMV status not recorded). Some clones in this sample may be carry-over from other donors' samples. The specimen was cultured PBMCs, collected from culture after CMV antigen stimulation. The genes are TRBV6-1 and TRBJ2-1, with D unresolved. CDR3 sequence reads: CASTAFHEQFF. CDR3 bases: TGTGCCAGCACAGCGTTCCATGAGCAGTTCTTC.